This T cell receptor beta chain was sequenced for a study of graft-versus-host responses after intestinal transplantation (TCRdb year 2021). About the full investigation: Recipients received multivisceral, liver-intestinal, or isolated intestinal transplants. Anti-thymocyte globulin induction was given to all recipients, followed by maintenance tacrolimus and steroids for around three years. After intestinal transplantation, graft-versus-host and host-versus-graft alloreactive T cell clones were followed in the graft, circulation and bone marrow using bulk TCR-beta CDR3 sequencing. To identify alloreactive clones, pre-transplant mixed lymphocyte reaction products were sequenced and compared with unstimulated pre-transplant donor and recipient T cells. The cohort enrolled about two dozen intestinal transplant recipients, one of whom was a retransplant, and a few patients without pretransplant specimens were excluded. Donor T cell macrochimerism was defined as a peak of at least 4% donor T cells among recipient peripheral blood mononuclear cells. Rather than being sequenced by the commercial service, samples from a few later patients were sequenced in-house on an Illumina MiSeq and processed with MiXCR.

This clone was counted once. The antigen this receptor binds is unknown. Within one base of it there is no much larger clone, and no base qualities were kept. The library was generated by the immunoSEQ multiplex PCR assay. High-throughput TCR-beta CDR3 sequencing of genomic DNA from most patients was performed by Adaptive Biotechnologies. Per the source publication's procedure: Adaptive's ImmunoSEQ software supplied the TCR sequencing data for roughly 17 patients, while MiXCR and VDJtools were used to process a few other patients. CDR3 nucleotide sequences shared between donor and recipient were removed because the origin of such sequences could not be assigned. Alloreactive clones required at least 2-fold expansion over unstimulated cells and minimum CFSE-low frequency of 0.002% (template counts) or 0.001% (read counts). Clones were considered mappable if detected in sequenced pre-transplant spleen, lymph node, or MLR CFSE-low populations of the donor or recipient. Cumulative frequency of alloreactive clones was calculated as a percentage of all sequences weighted by copy number. Drawn from immuneACCESS, this table holds only the in-frame rearrangements with V and J called that TCRdb kept. Clones are partly lost; checked studies trace under half to an unresolved V gene and leave the rest unexplained. V, J and clone size derive from that table, while D and trimming were established from the DNA sequence. This sample is represented by just under 100,000 clones; 90% of them were singletons. The ten biggest clones cover about 16% of the sample.

Overall results and qualifications from the work: GvH clones were detected in recipient bone marrow, and some appeared earlier in ileal mucosa or blood, consistent with an intestinal mucosal origin. Early after transplant, declines in HvG clones were associated with peak levels of circulating GvH clones. The relatively low number and heterogeneity of intestinal transplant patients limited the conclusions. High GvH to HvG T cell clonal ratios were observed in the allografts of patients with donor T cell macrochimerism.

Blood samples were collected up to 4 times in the first month after transplant and then at least monthly when available. Inclusive of the bounding cysteine and phenylalanine, the CDR3 is 14 residues long. Only the CDR3 DNA stays, 42 bases, in frame from base 1. Sequences SGDLS (CDR1) and YYNGEE (CDR2) are obtained from the germline V gene. In this chain, TRBV9 is recombined with TRBJ2-5; the D gene lacks a confident call. The J call may be incorrect, as the DNA end agrees better with TRBJ2-7. The receptor was derived from a human patient who received an intestinal transplant, so some T cells may come from the graft donor. The source material was PBMCs, sampled roughly 450 days after intestinal transplant. The CDR3 has the sequence CASSVDALTYEQYF. The DNA is TGTGCCAGCAGCGTAGATGCGTTAACCTACGAGCAGTACTTC.